These 15 T cell receptor beta chains were all obtained from the same sample, sequenced in a study of regulatory T cells in long-lasting Graves disease. Through Arm-PCR of CDR3 regions and iRepertoire HTBI primers, TCR beta libraries were built. MiXCR, run by TCRdb on the multiplex PCR reads, gives a single entry per CDR3 protein. The table has roughly 500,000 distinct CDR3 sequences, 13% seen once. The time point denotes: newly diagnosed GD, antithyroid drugs for less than 3 months. Extracted PBMC RNA gave rise to the TCR library. A further study also used this sample, focusing on T cells in Graves' hyperthyroidism and ophthalmopathy.

Specimen: peripheral blood mononuclear cells (PBMCs), collected at new diagnosis, from a patient treated with antithyroid drugs. Source of these receptors: a man aged 30 to 45 with Graves disease.

This clonotype was detected many times. The chain joins TRBV20-1 to TRBJ2-5; perhaps D is TRBD1 or TRBD2 (5 bases each). V lost 5 bases and J lost 7, with 20 bases in between. CDR3 length: 14 amino acids. Germline CDR1 and CDR2: DFQATT and SNEGSKA (reference sequence). Here the CDR3 DNA reads TGCAGTGCTCGTTCCGGGACGGCGATGGGGACCCAGTACTTC. It is translated as CSARSGTAMGTQYF.

This clonotype appeared many times. The V and J genes are TRBV6-2 or TRBV6-3 and TRBJ2-7; the D gene could be TRBD1 or TRBD2 (5 bases each). V lost 6 bases and J lost 3, with 18 bases in between. Germline CDR1 reads MNHEY; CDR2 reads SVGEGT. CDR3 length: 15 residues. The CDR3 DNA reads TGTGCCAGCAGACCTCTCGGGACGGCGAGCTACGAGCAGTACTTC. Its protein product is CASRPLGTASYEQYF.

This chain joins TRBV27 and TRBJ2-1; D possibly matches TRBD1 or TRBD2 (6 bases each). V dropped 5 bases and J dropped 7 bases, with 18 bases sitting between them. There are 15 residues in the CDR3. Per the germline V gene, CDR1 is MNHEY and CDR2 is SMNVEV (reference sequence). In DNA, the CDR3 is TGTGCCAGCAGTCCTTGGACTGGAGGGGGAAATGAGCAGTTCTTC. It specifies CASSPWTGGGNEQFF.

In its sample, this clonotype was seen once. The chain couples TRBV7-2 to TRBJ2-7, with TRBD2 matching 11 bases. The CDR3 contains 14 residues. V was pared by 1 base and J by 7 bases, with 3 bases of the junction left unmatched. CDR1 SGHTA and CDR2 FQGNSA come from the germline V gene. Written as DNA, the CDR3 is TGTGCCAGCAGCTTAGTTGCTAGCGGGGGGGAGCAGTACTTC. Its translation: CASSLVASGGEQYF.

This chain uses TRBV2 with TRBJ1-1, with a weak D call TRBD1 (5 bases). The CDR3 loop spans 10 amino acids. Trimming removed 8 bases from V and 11 bases from J, with 12 bases in between. Germline V gene lookup returns CDR1 SNHLY and CDR2 FYNNEI. The CDR3 here is CASFQGVAFF. The CDR3 region has the DNA TGTGCCAGCTTTCAGGGAGTCGCTTTCTTT.

This clonotype came up a few times. The chain recombines TRBV4-1 with TRBJ2-5; D gene ambiguous. Trimming cost V 4 bases and J 5 bases, with 11 bases left between them. The CDR3 is made up of 13 amino acids. The germline V gene has CDR1 MGHRA and CDR2 YSYEKL. In DNA, the CDR3 is TGCGCCAGCAGCCTCGTGGTGACGGAGACCCAGTACTTC. Translating it yields CASSLVVTETQYF.

This clonotype appeared many times. The chain links TRBV7-9 to TRBJ1-1; D ambiguous. CDR3 size: 14 residues. From germline, CDR1 is SEHNR and CDR2 FQNEAQ (reference sequence). V was trimmed by 1 base and J by 1 base, leaving 7 bases between them. The CDR3 region has the DNA TGTGCCAGCAGCTTAGGCTACAGGAACACTGAAGCTTTCTTT. Amino acids: CASSLGYRNTEAFF.

This clonotype was observed a few times. V gene TRBV5-5 combines with J gene TRBJ2-2; 9 positions match TRBD1. The CDR3 covers 15 residues. Germline V lookup: CDR1 SGHKS, CDR2 YYEKEE (reference sequence). The ends lost 3 bases at V and 5 bases at J; junction bases unmatched: 5. This CDR3 is CASSYWDRETGELFF. The DNA for the CDR3 is TGTGCCAGCAGCTACTGGGACAGGGAGACCGGGGAGCTGTTTTTT.

This clonotype was counted ten times or more. CDR3 sequence reads: CASAREAYFPYEQYF. For the CDR3, the DNA is TGTGCCAGCGCCCGGGAGGCTTATTTTCCCTACGAGCAGTACTTC. The rearrangement links TRBV27 to TRBJ2-7, with 7 bases lining up with TRBD2. V dropped 8 bases and J dropped 2; count of bases not matched to a gene: 12. Germline CDR1 MNHEY, CDR2 SMNVEV (reference sequence). This CDR3 contains 15 residues.

About this clonotype: A clone one base away is much larger, so this may be a read error. The chain carries TRBV11-2 and TRBJ2-3, with TRBD1 matching over 7 bases. Germline trimming cut 8 bases from V and 0 bases from J; bases unmatched to any gene: 5. CDR1 is SGHAT and CDR2 is FQNNGV in the germline V gene. The CDR3 has 14 residues. The CDR3 here is CASDQTGSTDTQYF. Written as DNA, the CDR3 is TGTGCCAGCGACCAGACAGGGAGCACAGATACGCAGTATTTT.

In this sample, this clonotype turned up a few times. The chain is built from TRBV10-1 and TRBJ1-5, with D hard to call. Trimming left V 2 bases short and J 2 bases short, with 13 bases between. This CDR3 spans 16 amino acids. Germline V gives CDR1 WNHNN, CDR2 SYGVQD (reference sequence). In DNA form, the CDR3 reads TGCGCCAGCAGTGAGCGTGCCACCTCTGGCAATCAGCCCCAGCATTTT. Protein product: CASSERATSGNQPQHF.

This clonotype was detected ten times or more. This CDR3 is CASSSVAGTGNSPLHF. CDR3 in DNA: TGTGCCAGCAGTTCCGTTGCGGGAACGGGGAATTCACCCCTCCACTTT. This chain uses TRBV27 with TRBJ1-6; D call uncertain. V was shortened by 4 bases and J by 7 bases, with 17 bases between the two germline ends. The CDR3 extends over 16 amino acids. Germline V gives CDR1 MNHEY, CDR2 SMNVEV (reference sequence).

The V call is TRBV2, the J call TRBJ2-3, with D unclear. The V end was cut by 5 bases, the J end by 7 bases, with 10 bases between. The germline V gene encodes CDR1 SNHLY and CDR2 FYNNEI. The CDR3 length is 12 residues. CDR3 in amino acids: CASSREGYTQYF. CDR3 sequence (DNA): TGTGCCAGCAGTCGTGAAGGGTATACGCAGTATTTT. Together with reference TRBV2 and TRBJ2-3, the CDR3 gives the full variable domain: EPEVTQTPSHQVTQMGQEVILRCVPISNHLYFYWYRQILGQKVEFLVSFYNNEISEKSEIFDDQFSVERPDGSNFTLKIRSTKLEDSAMYFCASSREGYTQYFGPGTRLTVL.

This clonotype was counted ten times or more. The chain is built from TRBV11-1 and TRBJ2-1; no clear D gene. The CDR3 consists of 13 residues. Trimming cost V 4 bases and J 7 bases, with 11 bases left between them. Germline V gives CDR1 SGHAT, CDR2 FQDESV (reference sequence). The CDR3 is CASSSGPQNEQFF. The CDR3 coding sequence is TGTGCCAGCAGCTCCGGGCCGCAGAATGAGCAGTTCTTC.

In its sample, this clonotype was seen many times. The rearrangement links TRBV20-1 to TRBJ2-5; TRBD2 is a possible D gene (6 bases). The CDR3 length is 15 residues. Germline-derived CDR1 and CDR2 are DFQATT and SNEGSKA (reference sequence). V dropped 5 bases and J dropped 3 bases, with 19 bases sitting between them. The CDR3 loop reads CSARGELALKETQYF. CDR3 sequence (DNA): TGCAGTGCTCGCGGGGAGCTAGCGTTGAAAGAGACCCAGTACTTC.